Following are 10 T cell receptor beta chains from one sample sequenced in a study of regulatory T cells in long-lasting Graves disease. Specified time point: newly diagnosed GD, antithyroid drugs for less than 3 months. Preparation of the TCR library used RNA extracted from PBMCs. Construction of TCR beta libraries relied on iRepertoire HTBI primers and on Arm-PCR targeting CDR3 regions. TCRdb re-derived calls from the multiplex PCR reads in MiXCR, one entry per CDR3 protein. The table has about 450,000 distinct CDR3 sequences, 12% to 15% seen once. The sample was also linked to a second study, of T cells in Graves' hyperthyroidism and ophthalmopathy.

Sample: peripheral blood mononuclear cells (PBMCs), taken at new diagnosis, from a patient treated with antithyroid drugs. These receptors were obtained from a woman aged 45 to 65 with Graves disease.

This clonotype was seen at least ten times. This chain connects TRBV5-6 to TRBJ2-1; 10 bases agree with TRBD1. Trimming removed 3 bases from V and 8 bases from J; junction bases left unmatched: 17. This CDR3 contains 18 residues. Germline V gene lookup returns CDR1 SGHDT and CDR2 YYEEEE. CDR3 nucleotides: TGTGCCAGCAGCTCCGGGACAGGGGAAAACCACGCCTCGGATGAGCAGTTCTTC. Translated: CASSSGTGENHASDEQFF.

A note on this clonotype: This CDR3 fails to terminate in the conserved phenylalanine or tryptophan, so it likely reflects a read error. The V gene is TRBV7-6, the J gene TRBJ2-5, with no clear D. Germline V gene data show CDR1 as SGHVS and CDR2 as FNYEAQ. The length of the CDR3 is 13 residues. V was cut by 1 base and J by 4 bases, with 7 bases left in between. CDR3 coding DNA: TGTGCCAGCAGCTTAGTTCTCCGAGAGACCCAGTACCTC. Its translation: CASSLVLRETQYL.

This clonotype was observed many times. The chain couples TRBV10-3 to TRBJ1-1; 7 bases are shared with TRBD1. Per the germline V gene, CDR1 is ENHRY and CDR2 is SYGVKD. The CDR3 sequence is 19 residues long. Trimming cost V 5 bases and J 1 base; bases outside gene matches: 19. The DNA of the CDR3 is TGTGCCATCAGTTTCCGCGGGGGGAGGGGGCGGAAAGAGAACACTGAAGCTTTCTTT. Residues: CAISFRGGRGRKENTEAFF.

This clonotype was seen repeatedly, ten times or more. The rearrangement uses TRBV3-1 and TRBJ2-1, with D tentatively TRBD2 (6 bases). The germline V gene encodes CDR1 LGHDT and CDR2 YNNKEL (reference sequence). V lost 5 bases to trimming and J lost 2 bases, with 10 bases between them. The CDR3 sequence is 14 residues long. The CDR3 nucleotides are TGTGCCAGCAGCGAGTCGGGAGCCTACAATGAGCAGTTCTTC. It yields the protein CASSESGAYNEQFF.

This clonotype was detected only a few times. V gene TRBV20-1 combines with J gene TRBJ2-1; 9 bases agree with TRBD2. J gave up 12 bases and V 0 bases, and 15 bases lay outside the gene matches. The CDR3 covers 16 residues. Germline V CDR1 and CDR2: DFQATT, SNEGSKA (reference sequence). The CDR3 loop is CSARDFGNDPGLAQFF. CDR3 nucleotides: TGCAGTGCTAGAGATTTCGGGAACGACCCGGGACTAGCGCAGTTCTTC.

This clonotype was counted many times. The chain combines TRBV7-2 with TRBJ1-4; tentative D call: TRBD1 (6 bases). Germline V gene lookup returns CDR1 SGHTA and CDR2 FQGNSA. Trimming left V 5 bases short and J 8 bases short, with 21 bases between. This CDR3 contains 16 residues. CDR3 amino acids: CASSPTLIQGQEKLFF. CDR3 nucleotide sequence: TGTGCCAGCAGCCCCACCCTTATACAGGGCCAGGAAAAACTGTTTTTT.

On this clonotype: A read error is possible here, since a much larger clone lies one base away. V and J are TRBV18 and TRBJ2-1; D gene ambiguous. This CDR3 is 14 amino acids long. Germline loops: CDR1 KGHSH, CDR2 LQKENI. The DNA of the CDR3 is TGTGCCAGCTCACCCTTGGGCAGGAACAATGGGCAGTTCTTC. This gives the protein CASSPLGRNNGQFF.

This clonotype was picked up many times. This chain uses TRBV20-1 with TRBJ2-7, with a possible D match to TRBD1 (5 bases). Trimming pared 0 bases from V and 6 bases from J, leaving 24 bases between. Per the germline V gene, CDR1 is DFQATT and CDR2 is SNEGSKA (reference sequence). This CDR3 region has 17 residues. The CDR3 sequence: CSARDLNSIRVNSEQYF. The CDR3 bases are TGCAGTGCTAGAGATTTGAACTCTATCAGGGTAAATTCCGAGCAGTACTTC.

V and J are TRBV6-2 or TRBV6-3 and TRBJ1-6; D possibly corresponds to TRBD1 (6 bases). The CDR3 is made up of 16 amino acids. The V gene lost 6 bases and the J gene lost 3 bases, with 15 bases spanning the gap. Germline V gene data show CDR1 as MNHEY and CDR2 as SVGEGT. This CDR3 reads CASSRFSDSYNSPLHF. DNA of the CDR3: TGTGCCAGCAGCCGCTTTTCGGACAGCTATAATTCACCCCTCCACTTT.

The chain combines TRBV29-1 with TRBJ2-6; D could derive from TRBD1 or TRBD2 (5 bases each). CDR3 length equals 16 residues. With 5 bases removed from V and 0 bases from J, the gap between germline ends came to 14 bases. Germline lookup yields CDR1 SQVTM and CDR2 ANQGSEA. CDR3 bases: TGCAGCGTTCGTCCCGGGACGAACTCTGGGGCCAACGTCCTGACTTTC. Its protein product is CSVRPGTNSGANVLTF.